This TCR beta chain was obtained from a study of T cell responses to AZD1222 COVID-19 vaccine. Whole-study context: Both about-4-week and about-12-week second-dose recipients were combined. General study points: Clonal diversity was possibly underestimated, and white British individuals and females predominated among donors. Dominant at 160-218 and 743-854, vaccine-associated CD4 TCRs also spanned spike. Two AZD1222 doses significantly raised spike-specific TCR breadth and depth over controls.

To note about this clone: Its antigen remains unknown.

Assay: immunoSEQ multiplex PCR; the TCRdb copy retains only in-frame clones and omits some. This sample carries 86,000 or so clones, about nine tenths of them seen once, and the ten largest clones take about 3%. CDR1 MNHEY and CDR2 SMNVEV come from the germline V gene (reference sequence). The length of the CDR3 is 11 residues. The germline V and J ends were trimmed by 4 bases and 2 bases, with 3 bases remaining between them. This TCR came from an adult in good health. This chain joins TRBV27 and TRBJ2-7; D call uncertain. The material sequenced was peripheral blood, taken on day 0 of AZD1222 vaccination. The CDR3 protein is CASSYPYEQYF. CDR3 DNA: TGTGCCAGCAGTTACCCCTACGAGCAGTACTTC.